The T cell receptor beta chain described here comes from a study of blood T cell repertoires in COVID-19. Study overall: Researchers got acute and convalescent COVID-19 samples from the United States, Italy and Spain. From T cells, B-cell-depleted T cells, or PBMCs came the material, which was cDNA or gDNA.

V gave up 2 bases and J gave up 6 bases, with 11 bases separating them. Germline V gene data show CDR1 as LGHNT and CDR2 as FRNRAP. This CDR3 has 13 residues. Under the authors' procedure: Estimation of nucleated cell counts was performed using reference gene primer amplification. Sequencing was performed with immunoSEQ multiplex PCR; in TCRdb, only in-frame clones are kept and a portion is missing. The V and J calls and the clone size are those of that table, but D and trimming were determined from the DNA. The repertoire consists of about 94,000 clones, with 80% occurring once and the leading ten covering around 17%.

The receptor was derived from a human donor in a cohort sampled during active COVID-19. The sequencing sample was made of peripheral blood. The rearrangement links TRBV12-5 to TRBJ2-7, with D perhaps matching TRBD1 (7 bases). In DNA, the CDR3 is TGTGCTAGTGGTTTGCCGGGGGACAGCGAGCAGTACTTC. As protein: CASGLPGDSEQYF.